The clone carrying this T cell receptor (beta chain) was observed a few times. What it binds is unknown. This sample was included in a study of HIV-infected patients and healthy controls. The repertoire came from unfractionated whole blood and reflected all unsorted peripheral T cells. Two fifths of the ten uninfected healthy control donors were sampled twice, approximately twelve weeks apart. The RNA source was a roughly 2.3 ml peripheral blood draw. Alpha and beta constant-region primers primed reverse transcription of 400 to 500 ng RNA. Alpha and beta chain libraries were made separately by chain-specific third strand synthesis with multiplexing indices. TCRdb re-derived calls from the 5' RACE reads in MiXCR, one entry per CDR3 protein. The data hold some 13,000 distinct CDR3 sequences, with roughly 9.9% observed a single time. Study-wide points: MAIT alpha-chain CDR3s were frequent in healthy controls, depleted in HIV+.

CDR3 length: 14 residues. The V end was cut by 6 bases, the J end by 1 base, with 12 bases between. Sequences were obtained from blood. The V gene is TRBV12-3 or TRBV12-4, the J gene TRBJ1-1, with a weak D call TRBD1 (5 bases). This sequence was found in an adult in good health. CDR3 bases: TGTGCCAGCAGATATGGCGGGGGGAACACTGAAGCTTTCTTT. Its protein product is CASRYGGGNTEAFF.